The 14 T cell receptor beta chains below all came from one sample that was sequenced in a study of T cells expressing NK-cell markers. Using the 5' RACE reads, TCRdb records one entry per CDR3 protein without DNA. Its table records about 120,000 distinct CDR3 sequences. The specimen sequenced was blood T cells: a sorted CD56 or NKG2C T cell subset, CD4+ or CD8+ T cells, or bulk PBMC T cells (not recorded which). All receptors derive from a woman aged 18 to 75 in good health.

The chain carries TRBV7-9 and TRBJ2-3. The CDR3 loop spans 16 amino acids. The V gene's germline CDR1 is SEHNR and CDR2 FQNEAQ (reference sequence). This CDR3 reads CASSFGLAPSTDTQYF.

The chain is built from TRBV7-2 and TRBJ2-5; TCRdb's D call of TRBD1 is untestable without DNA. Germline V gene lookup returns CDR1 SGHTA and CDR2 FQGNSA. The CDR3 extends over 12 amino acids. CDR3 region: CASSSNRETQYF.

The chain carries TRBV7-2 and TRBJ1-5. The germline gives CDR1 SGHTA, CDR2 FQGNSA. The CDR3 loop spans 16 amino acids. This CDR3 reads CASSLDGHNSNQPQHF.

The V and J genes are TRBV4-2 and TRBJ2-1; TCRdb names TRBD2, which stays unverified in the absence of DNA. The CDR3 is 16 residues long. Per the germline V gene, CDR1 is LGHNA and CDR2 is YNFKEQ. The CDR3 here is CASSQESSGGRYEQFF.

The rearrangement uses TRBV20-1 and TRBJ2-1; the D call from TCRdb, TRBD1, cannot be confirmed without DNA. Germline loops: CDR1 DFQATT, CDR2 SNEGSKA (reference sequence). The CDR3 is made up of 16 amino acids. CDR3 amino acids: CSARDYDRGLYNEQFF.

The chain employs TRBV4-3 and TRBJ2-5; TCRdb calls TRBD2, which cannot be checked without DNA. Germline V gene lookup returns CDR1 LGHNA and CDR2 YSLEER. CDR3 size: 17 residues. The chain's CDR3 is CASSQDLSGGAGETQYF.

The rearrangement links TRBV18 to TRBJ2-7; the D call of TRBD2 rests on TCRdb alone, since no DNA is present to check it. The CDR3 is 14 residues long. From germline, CDR1 is KGHSH and CDR2 LQKENI. CDR3 residues: CASSELAATYEQYF.

V gene TRBV6-1 combines with J gene TRBJ1-1; as DNA is missing, the TRBD1 call by TCRdb cannot be tested. CDR1 is MNHNS, CDR2 SASEGT, per germline. This CDR3 region has 15 residues. The CDR3 sequence is CASSPQQGGGTEAFF.

V gene TRBV5-4 combines with J gene TRBJ1-1; TCRdb's D call, TRBD1, is unchecked because there is no DNA. Germline V gives CDR1 SGHNT, CDR2 YYREEE (reference sequence). CDR3 length equals 13 residues. The CDR3 protein is CASSLRGGAEAFF. Supplemented by reference TRBV5-4 and TRBJ1-1, the full variable domain reads ETGVTQSPTHLIKTRGQQVTLRCSSQSGHNTVSWYQQALGQGPQFIFQYYREEENGRGNFPPRFSGLQFPNYSSELNVNALELDDSALYLCASSLRGGAEAFFGQGTRLTVV.

V usage is TRBV25-1 and J usage is TRBJ2-7; TCRdb selects TRBD1, and the lack of DNA leaves this call unchecked. CDR1 and CDR2 from the germline V gene are MGHDK and SYGVNS. CDR3 length equals 11 residues. CDR3: CATSGGNEQYF.

The chain uses TRBV7-3 and TRBJ2-1. CDR1 and CDR2 (germline): SGHTA, FQGTGA. This CDR3 is 13 amino acids long. The CDR3 sequence: CASSLGVADEQFF.

The chain is built from TRBV29-1 and TRBJ2-3; lacking DNA, the TRBD1 call made by TCRdb goes unchecked. Germline V CDR1 and CDR2: SQVTM, ANQGSEA. This CDR3 is built from 12 residues. The CDR3 reads CSVGDAQDTQYF.

The rearrangement links TRBV5-5 to TRBJ2-3. The germline gives CDR1 SGHKS, CDR2 YYEKEE (reference sequence). The CDR3 has 16 amino acids. The CDR3: CASSLGVLGSTDTQYF.

The genes are TRBV27 and TRBJ2-5; TCRdb reports TRBD1, a call that lacks DNA to check it against. Germline V gives CDR1 MNHEY, CDR2 SMNVEV (reference sequence). This CDR3 is 14 amino acids long. The CDR3 protein is CASSFMGSAETQYF.